The 23 T cell receptor beta chains listed next were all sequenced from one sample in a study of identical twins. TCRdb passed the 5' RACE reads through MiXCR, listing each CDR3 protein once. The repertoire consists of 570,000 or so distinct CDR3 sequences, with 7.5% to 10% occurring once and the leading ten covering roughly 3%. This sample was shared with a second study, whose subject was yellow fever vaccine responses in identical twins.

The sample comprised PBMCs. Receptors were obtained from a woman in her late teens or twenties in good health.

J is TRBJ2-1 and V is TRBV6-2 or TRBV6-3; maybe TRBD2 (5 bases). The CDR3 runs 16 residues. Germline V gives CDR1 MNHEY, CDR2 SVGEGT. V was shortened by 6 bases and J by 4 bases, with 19 bases between the two germline ends. CDR3 amino acids: CASSPLEGLVYNEQFF. CDR3 DNA: TGTGCCAGCAGCCCCTTGGAAGGACTCGTTTACAATGAGCAGTTCTTC.

This clonotype was observed a few times. The CDR3 is CASSYLSGAYEQYF. The DNA for the CDR3 is TGTGCCAGCAGTTACCTCTCAGGGGCCTACGAGCAGTACTTC. This rearrangement joins TRBV6-2 or TRBV6-3 to TRBJ2-7, with D maybe TRBD1 (6 bases). V lost 2 bases and J 2 bases, leaving 10 bases between the germline ends. This CDR3 is 14 amino acids long. The germline V gene has CDR1 MNHEY and CDR2 SVGEGT.

The chain couples TRBV10-2 to TRBJ2-5, with TRBD2 matching 10 bases. With V trimmed by 3 bases and J by 9 bases, 16 bases remained unmatched. CDR3 size: 17 residues. Germline V lookup: CDR1 WSHSY, CDR2 SAAADI. The DNA for the CDR3 is TGCGCCAGCAGTGATCGTTTGGGCCCTCTAGCGGGGGTCCCCCAGTACTTC. It codes for CASSDRLGPLAGVPQYF.

This clonotype was seen a handful of times. The J gene is TRBJ1-1, the V gene TRBV5-1, with a weak D call TRBD1 (6 bases). Trimming pared 4 bases from V and 1 base from J, leaving 14 bases between. The length of the CDR3 is 15 residues. Germline lookup yields CDR1 SGHRS and CDR2 YFSETQ. The CDR3 sequence: CASSRETGKNTEAFF. The CDR3 region has the DNA TGCGCCAGCAGCCGAGAGACAGGAAAGAACACTGAAGCTTTCTTT.

This clonotype was observed many times. The rearrangement uses TRBV29-1 and TRBJ2-2; D uncertain. The CDR3 contains 13 residues. Per germline, CDR1 SQVTM and CDR2 ANQGSEA. Between the trimmed V and J ends, which lost 6 bases and 1 base, there was a span of 9 bases. CDR3 nucleotide sequence: TGCAGCGTCGACAAGAGGAACACCGGGGAGCTGTTTTTT. Amino acid sequence: CSVDKRNTGELFF.

This sequence joins TRBV27 and TRBJ2-7; the D gene could be TRBD1 or TRBD2 (5 bases each). Germline assignment: CDR1 MNHEY and CDR2 SMNVEV (reference sequence). V lost 3 bases, J lost 2 bases, and 20 bases lay in between. The length of the CDR3 is 17 residues. The CDR3 loop reads CASSFRPPGQGAYEQYF. CDR3 sequence (DNA): TGTGCCAGCAGTTTTCGCCCGCCCGGGCAGGGAGCCTACGAGCAGTACTTC.

This clonotype was observed at least ten times. The chain uses TRBV3-1 and TRBJ2-7; no clear D. The germline CDR1 and CDR2 sequences are LGHDT and YNNKEL (reference sequence). Trimming removed 2 bases at V and 1 base at J, with 21 bases between. The CDR3 sequence is 18 residues long. The CDR3 DNA reads as TGTGCCAGCAGCCAATTCCCTCAAACGGACGACGGGTCCTACGAGCAGTACTTC. Translating it yields CASSQFPQTDDGSYEQYF.

The chain is built from TRBV10-2 and TRBJ1-1; unclear D gene. The CDR3 has 13 residues. CDR1 WSHSY and CDR2 SAAADI come from the germline V gene. Trimming removed 1 base at V and 1 base at J, with 4 bases between. The CDR3 DNA reads as TGCGCCAGCAGTGAGTGGAAGAACACTGAAGCTTTCTTT. As protein: CASSEWKNTEAFF.

This chain joins TRBV7-9 and TRBJ2-5, with TRBD2 identical over 7 bases. The germline V gene encodes CDR1 SEHNR and CDR2 FQNEAQ (reference sequence). V shed 2 bases, J shed 9 bases, and the junction held 12 bases outside the gene matches. The CDR3 has 15 residues. The CDR3 protein is CASSLLSAGKDAQYF. CDR3 bases: TGTGCCAGCAGCTTACTTTCAGCGGGAAAGGACGCCCAGTACTTC. The complete variable domain, with remaining parts taken from reference TRBV7-9 and TRBJ2-5, reads DTGVSQNPRHKITKRGQNVTFRCDPISEHNRLYWYRQTLGQGPEFLTYFQNEAQLEKSRLLSDRFSAERPKGSFSTLEIQRTEQGDSAMYLCASSLLSAGKDAQYFGPGTRLLVL.

This clonotype was picked up many times. The genes are TRBV12-3 or TRBV12-4 and TRBJ1-1; D possibly corresponds to TRBD1 (5 bases). The CDR3 length is 13 residues. Trimming shortened V by 8 bases and J by 1 base, and 11 bases separated the two germline ends. The CDR3 DNA is TGTGCCAGCCACAGGAGGGAGAACACTGAAGCTTTCTTT. Translated: CASHRRENTEAFF.

The rearrangement uses TRBV7-2 and TRBJ2-1, with 9 bases identical to TRBD2. The CDR3 length is 15 residues. Germline V CDR1 and CDR2: SGHTA, FQGNSA. Trimming removed 3 bases from V and 4 bases from J; junction bases left unmatched: 4. CDR3 coding DNA: TGTGCCAGCAGCTTCAGGACTAGCGAGTACAATGAGCAGTTCTTC. Translation: CASSFRTSEYNEQFF.

The table lists this clonotype with a few counts. This rearrangement joins TRBV29-1 to TRBJ2-5; 8 nucleotides align to TRBD1. Trimming took 4 bases from V and 2 from J; bases not matched to a gene: 0. Germline V gives CDR1 SQVTM, CDR2 ANQGSEA. The CDR3 covers 12 residues. CDR3 residues: CSVGTGQETQYF. CDR3 nucleotides: TGCAGCGTTGGGACAGGGCAAGAGACCCAGTACTTC.

The chain uses TRBV25-1 and TRBJ1-2; 7 positions agree with TRBD1. Trimming at V came to 1 base and at J to 12 bases, leaving 14 bases not matched to a gene. The germline gives CDR1 MGHDK, CDR2 SYGVNS. CDR3 length: 15 amino acids. CDR3 nucleotides: TGTGCCAGCAGTGAATCTGGGACAGCCCCGAGGGCTCACACCTTC. This encodes CASSESGTAPRAHTF.

The chain carries TRBV6-2 or TRBV6-3 and TRBJ1-1, with D uncertain. V was trimmed by 7 bases and J by 4 bases, leaving 13 bases between them. Germline values: CDR1 MNHEY, CDR2 SVGEGT. The CDR3 extends over 13 amino acids. The CDR3 nucleotides read TGTGCCAGCAAAGGACCCCTGAGCACTGAAGCTTTCTTT. Protein sequence: CASKGPLSTEAFF.

This sequence joins TRBV5-6 and TRBJ2-7, with 7 nucleotides matching TRBD2. V trimming: 7 bases; J trimming: 6 bases; junction bases outside the gene matches: 7. CDR1 SGHDT and CDR2 YYEEEE come from the germline V gene. The CDR3 consists of 12 residues. The CDR3 DNA sequence: TGTGCCAGCGGCCACCCGGGGGGCGAGCAGTACTTC. Its translation is CASGHPGGEQYF. Looking up the rest from reference TRBV5-6 and TRBJ2-7 gives the full variable domain: DAGVTQSPTHLIKTRGQQVTLRCSPKSGHDTVSWYQQALGQGPQFIFQYYEEEERQRGNFPDRFSGHQFPNYSSELNVNALLLGDSALYLCASGHPGGEQYFGPGTRLTVT.

This clonotype was seen more than once but under ten times. CDR3 bases: TGTGCCAGCAGCTTAAGTTCAGGTATCTTCGGCGATGAGCAGTTCTTC. This encodes CASSLSSGIFGDEQFF. This sequence joins TRBV7-2 and TRBJ2-1; the D is unclear. CDR3 length: 16 residues. The germline gives CDR1 SGHTA, CDR2 FQGNSA. With 2 bases removed from V and 8 bases from J, the gap between germline ends came to 19 bases.

This clonotype came up many times. The V gene is TRBV29-1, the J gene TRBJ1-4; a possible D gene is TRBD1 (5 bases). CDR1 is SQVTM and CDR2 is ANQGSEA in the germline V gene. With 4 bases removed from V and 7 bases from J, the gap between germline ends came to 10 bases. The length of the CDR3 is 12 residues. The CDR3 here is CSVARDGEKLFF. The CDR3 DNA follows: TGCAGCGTTGCCAGGGATGGTGAAAAACTGTTTTTT.

The chain joins TRBV27 to TRBJ2-4; D remains unclear. The CDR3 sequence is 16 residues long. The germline V gene encodes CDR1 MNHEY and CDR2 SMNVEV (reference sequence). The V end was cut by 4 bases, the J end by 5 bases, with 18 bases between. The CDR3 bases are TGTGCCAGCAGTTCCCGCACTAATTCTAGAGAAAACATTCAGTACTTC. Its translation is CASSSRTNSRENIQYF.

In its sample, this clonotype was seen many times. The V call is TRBV5-1, the J call TRBJ2-2; unclear D gene. V lost 0 bases to trimming and J lost 3 bases, with 12 bases between them. CDR1 and CDR2 (germline): SGHRS, YFSETQ. CDR3 length: 16 amino acids. For the CDR3, the DNA is TGCGCCAGCAGCTTGGCCCAGCGATACGACACCGGGGAGCTGTTTTTT. It codes for CASSLAQRYDTGELFF.

Many counts were recorded for this clonotype. This chain joins TRBV20-1 and TRBJ2-4; a weak D match, TRBD1 (5 bases). The CDR3 length is 18 residues. The germline V and J ends were trimmed by 0 bases and 1 base, with 19 bases remaining between them. Germline V gene lookup returns CDR1 DFQATT and CDR2 SNEGSKA (reference sequence). CDR3 in amino acids: CSARDTGRSSGAKNIQYF. DNA for the CDR3: TGCAGTGCTAGAGACACAGGTCGATCGAGTGGGGCCAAAAACATTCAGTACTTC.

The V call is TRBV20-1, the J call TRBJ2-7, with 7 bases matching TRBD1. V lost 6 bases and J lost 7; bases outside the gene matches: 12. The CDR3 has 13 residues. Germline CDR1 reads DFQATT; CDR2 reads SNEGSKA (reference sequence). CDR3 region: CSAQIRQGREQYF. CDR3 bases: TGCAGTGCCCAGATTCGACAGGGACGGGAGCAGTACTTC.

This chain links TRBV5-1 with TRBJ1-2, with D possibly being TRBD1 (5 bases). Deletions cut 1 base from V and 6 bases from J, with 10 bases between. This CDR3 contains 13 residues. Germline CDR1 is SGHRS and CDR2 is YFSETQ. The CDR3 sequence: CASSLPGKDGYTF. CDR3 nucleotides: TGCGCCAGCAGCTTGCCAGGGAAGGATGGCTACACCTTC. The complete variable domain, with remaining parts taken from reference TRBV5-1 and TRBJ1-2, reads KAGVTQTPRYLIKTRGQQVTLSCSPISGHRSVSWYQQTPGQGLQFLFEYFSETQRNKGNFPGRFSGRQFSNSRSEMNVSTLELGDSALYLCASSLPGKDGYTFGSGTRLTVV.

This clonotype showed up many times. The V and J genes are TRBV7-9 and TRBJ2-7, with TRBD2 matching 7 bases. The CDR3 extends over 14 amino acids. After removal of 3 bases from V and 0 bases from J, the junction contained 2 bases not matched to a gene. CDR1 is SEHNR and CDR2 is FQNEAQ in the germline V gene (reference sequence). CDR3 loop: CASSFRDYSYEQYF. CDR3 sequence (DNA): TGTGCCAGCAGCTTTCGGGACTACTCCTACGAGCAGTACTTC.